The 13 T cell receptor beta chains below come from one sample, sequenced in a study of cytomegalovirus exposure and HLA in healthy donors. The PCR contained 60 Vbeta and 13 Jbeta primers. Only in-frame clones appear in the TCRdb table, and some are missing; sequencing was by immunoSEQ multiplex PCR. The data contain about 150,000 clones, over 70% of them seen just once; the ten biggest clones take up roughly 3%. The sample was PBMCs. These receptors came from a woman between 45 and 60 years old in good health and CMV-seropositive.

This clone was seen a single time. The chain recombines TRBV12-2 with TRBJ2-2; the DNA was not compared with TRBD1, the D call given in the table. TRBV12-2 is recorded as a pseudogene. CDR3 size: 18 residues. In nucleotides, the CDR3 is TGTGCAAGTCGCTTAGCGACTACGAACAGGGGGGACACCGGGGAGCTGTTTTTT. This translates into CASRLATTNRGDTGELFF.

The DNA for the CDR3 is TGTGCCACCAACTGGGGGCCTGAGGGAGATACGCAGTATTTT. Protein sequence: CATNWGPEGDTQYF. The V and J genes are TRBV15 and TRBJ2-3; weak D call: TRBD1 (6 bases). The CDR3 sequence is 14 residues long. Between the trimmed V and J ends, which lost 7 bases and 5 bases, there was a span of 16 bases. Germline V gene data show CDR1 as LNHNV and CDR2 as YYDKDF (reference sequence).

The chain carries TRBV15 and TRBJ1-2, with unresolved D. This CDR3 has 15 residues. Looked up from germline, CDR1 is LNHNV and CDR2 is YYDKDF (reference sequence). V gave up 0 bases and J gave up 7 bases, with 15 bases separating them. The CDR3 DNA is TGTGCCACCAGCAGAGAGACCGGGATCCCAACTGGCTACACCTTC. Protein product: CATSRETGIPTGYTF.

This clone has just a few counts. Compared with germline, one end of the junction differs, possibly owing to a read error. The chain links TRBV6-1 to TRBJ2-6; a possible D gene is TRBD1 (5 bases). Germline CDR1 reads MNHNS; CDR2 reads SASEGT. The CDR3 contains 16 residues. The CDR3 is CASSEVIGAGANGLTF. The CDR3 bases are TGTGCCAGCAGTGAAGTTATAGGGGCTGGGGCCAACGGCCTGACTTTC.

The chain joins TRBV2 to TRBJ1-2, with D possibly matching TRBD1 (6 bases). The CDR3 is 13 residues long. Germline CDR1 SNHLY, CDR2 FYNNEI. Trimming shortened V by 6 bases and J by 1 base, and 9 bases separated the two germline ends. The chain's CDR3 is CASRDRDNYGYTF. The DNA for the CDR3 is TGTGCCAGCAGGGACAGAGATAACTATGGCTACACCTTC.

The chain couples TRBV7-9 to TRBJ1-3, with D tentatively TRBD1 (6 bases). Germline CDR1 and CDR2: SEHNR and FQNEAQ (reference sequence). V dropped 4 bases and J dropped 1 base, with 8 bases sitting between them. The CDR3 is 14 amino acids. CDR3 sequence: CASSSTGSGNTIYF. CDR3 DNA sequence: TGTGCCAGCAGCTCCACAGGGTCTGGAAACACCATATATTTT. The variable domain in full, completed from reference TRBV7-9 and TRBJ1-3, reads DTGVSQNPRHKITKRGQNVTFRCDPISEHNRLYWYRQTLGQGPEFLTYFQNEAQLEKSRLLSDRFSAERPKGSFSTLEIQRTEQGDSAMYLCASSSTGSGNTIYFGEGSWLTVV.

The chain links TRBV27 to TRBJ2-2; TRBD2 aligns across 8 bases. CDR1 and CDR2 from the germline V gene are MNHEY and SMNVEV (reference sequence). CDR3 size: 15 residues. The trim removed 1 base at V and 3 bases at J, leaving 1 base unmatched. The CDR3 DNA follows: TGTGCCAGCAGTTTATTCGGGGGGGACACCGGGGAGCTGTTTTTT. Its protein is CASSLFGGDTGELFF.

The CDR3 loop is CASSLGGDRGDYGYTF. CDR3 DNA: TGCGCCAGCAGCTTGGGGGGGGACAGGGGCGACTATGGCTACACCTTC. This chain joins TRBV5-1 and TRBJ1-2, with 10 bases lining up with TRBD1. The CDR3 is 16 residues long. Per germline, CDR1 SGHRS and CDR2 YFSETQ. Unmatched junction bases numbered 5, after V lost 0 bases and J lost 3 bases.

The gene calls are TRBV19 and TRBJ1-2, with 8 positions matching TRBD1. With 5 bases clipped from V and 9 bases from J, the junction kept 5 bases outside the gene matches. Germline assignment: CDR1 LNHDA and CDR2 SQIVND (reference sequence). There are 12 residues in the CDR3. CDR3 nucleotide sequence: TGTGCCAGTAGTGCCCGACAGGGGAGCTACACCTTC. Protein: CASSARQGSYTF.

The chain combines TRBV28 with TRBJ1-1, with TRBD1 identical over 8 bases. CDR1 is MDHEN, CDR2 SYDVKM, per germline. The trim removed 7 bases at V and 5 bases at J, leaving 12 bases unmatched. There are 15 residues in the CDR3. CDR3 in amino acids: CASTLPRQGKTEAFF. The CDR3 DNA reads TGTGCCAGCACCCTTCCCCGACAGGGGAAAACTGAAGCTTTCTTT.

This rearrangement joins TRBV5-1 to TRBJ1-1; D might be TRBD1 (6 bases). The CDR3 runs to 15 residues. V was shortened by 1 base and J by 8 bases, with 18 bases between the two germline ends. Germline values: CDR1 SGHRS, CDR2 YFSETQ. The CDR3 nucleotides read TGCGCCAGCAGCTTGCAGTTTGGGGGGGGCACGGAAGCTTTCTTT. As protein: CASSLQFGGGTEAFF. The whole variable domain, filled in from reference TRBV5-1 and TRBJ1-1, reads KAGVTQTPRYLIKTRGQQVTLSCSPISGHRSVSWYQQTPGQGLQFLFEYFSETQRNKGNFPGRFSGRQFSNSRSEMNVSTLELGDSALYLCASSLQFGGGTEAFFGQGTRLTVV.

This clone has just a few counts. The V and J genes are TRBV5-1 and TRBJ1-1, with D unresolved. In germline, CDR1 is SGHRS, CDR2 YFSETQ. V lost 0 bases, J lost 6 bases, and 12 bases lay in between. The CDR3 loop spans 14 amino acids. The CDR3 loop reads CASSLVRGQAEAFF. The CDR3 DNA sequence: TGCGCCAGCAGCTTGGTGCGGGGTCAGGCTGAAGCTTTCTTT.

The genes are TRBV11-2 and TRBJ1-1; D not resolved. The CDR3 runs to 15 residues. Germline-derived CDR1 and CDR2 are SGHAT and FQNNGV. V lost 5 bases, J lost 0 bases, and 13 bases lay in between. CDR3 protein: CASSPISDLNTEAFF. CDR3 sequence (DNA): TGTGCCAGCAGCCCCATTTCAGACTTGAACACTGAAGCTTTCTTT.